The 6 T cell receptor beta chains below all came from one sample that was sequenced in a study of cytomegalovirus exposure and HLA in healthy donors. PCR involved 60 Vbeta and 13 Jbeta primers. TCRdb's copy holds only in-frame clones and misses some; the assay was immunoSEQ multiplex PCR. In the table there are some 120,000 clones, 78% of which are singletons. Sequencing was done on a sample of PBMCs. The receptors originated from a middle-aged man in good health and CMV-seronegative.

The chain couples TRBV7-6 to TRBJ2-3, with 9 bases fitting TRBD1. This CDR3 contains 14 residues. Trimming at V came to 6 bases and at J to 5 bases, leaving 6 bases not matched to a gene. CDR1 SGHVS and CDR2 FNYEAQ come from the germline V gene. The CDR3 protein is CASSRQGVEDTQYF. The CDR3 bases are TGTGCCAGCAGTAGACAGGGGGTAGAAGATACGCAGTATTTT. Drawing the rest from reference TRBV7-6 and TRBJ2-3, the complete variable domain is GAGVSQSPRYKVTKRGQDVALRCDPISGHVSLYWYRQALGQGPEFLTYFNYEAQQDKSGLPNDRFSAERPEGSISTLTIQRTEQRDSAMYRCASSRQGVEDTQYFGPGTRLTVL.

The chain is built from TRBV13 and TRBJ1-1; 9 bases match TRBD1. The CDR3 sequence is 14 residues long. CDR1 and CDR2 from the germline V gene are PRHDT and FYEKMQ (reference sequence). V lost 5 bases and J lost 1; bases outside the gene matches: 2. CDR3 DNA sequence: TGTGCCAGCAGCGAGGGACAGGGGAACACTGAAGCTTTCTTT. This encodes CASSEGQGNTEAFF.

This chain connects TRBV5-1 to TRBJ2-1; tentatively, D is TRBD1 (5 bases). Germline V gene lookup returns CDR1 SGHRS and CDR2 YFSETQ. The CDR3 loop spans 13 amino acids. V was clipped by 4 bases and J by 8 bases, with 13 bases between them. CDR3 in DNA: TGCGCCAGCAGCGAGTCGCAGGGCTATGAGCAGTTCTTC. Translating it yields CASSESQGYEQFF.

The genes are TRBV9 and TRBJ1-6; D might be TRBD1 (5 bases). Trimming took 4 bases from V and 5 from J, leaving 13 bases between them. The CDR3 runs to 15 residues. Germline CDR1 is SGDLS and CDR2 is YYNGEE. The CDR3, as DNA: TGTGCCAGCAGCCCGGAAGGGGCAGATAATTCACCCCTCCACTTT. This sequence encodes CASSPEGADNSPLHF.

J is TRBJ1-2 and V is TRBV27; D gene uncertain. CDR3 length: 16 residues. V was clipped by 5 bases and J by 7 bases, with 23 bases between them. The germline gives CDR1 MNHEY, CDR2 SMNVEV (reference sequence). This CDR3 is CASSTLVAQRAGGYTF. DNA for the CDR3: TGTGCCAGCAGTACTCTCGTCGCACAGAGGGCCGGTGGCTACACCTTC.

The chain recombines TRBV7-2 with TRBJ1-6; no firm D call. Trimming removed 0 bases from V and 11 bases from J, with 5 bases in between. Germline V CDR1 and CDR2: SGHTA, FQGNSA. The CDR3 loop spans 12 amino acids. The CDR3 loop reads CASSLAYPPLHF. DNA for the CDR3: TGTGCCAGCAGCTTAGCGTATCCACCCCTCCACTTT.